This TCR beta chain was captured by sequencing in a study of CD8 T cells in ankylosing spondylitis. This clonotype appeared a few times. Its antigen is not identified. Study-wide results and limits: Seemingly distinctive of ankylosing spondylitis blood was a TCR beta motif formed by eight highly homologous variants.

TCRdb reprocessed the 5' RACE reads with MiXCR, giving one entry per CDR3 protein. The sample holds 500,000 to 550,000 distinct CDR3 sequences, 9.5% to 15% seen once. Germline V lookup: CDR1 SGHTA, CDR2 FQGNSA. The CDR3 consists of 14 residues. Trimming cost V 5 bases and J 1 base; bases outside gene matches: 4. This sequence originates from a male donor with ankylosing spondylitis. The chain has TRBV7-2 and TRBJ1-1; 7 bases map to TRBD1. Material for sequencing was blood, either unsorted or a sorted T cell fraction (not recorded which). The CDR3 DNA follows: TGTGCCAGCAGCCGTGGACAGGCGAACACTGAAGCTTTCTTT. Its translation: CASSRGQANTEAFF.